The sequence of this TCR beta chain was determined in a study of blood T cells in healthy people across ages. Together with a sample-barcoded 5' primer, a J-beta primer mix was included in a second PCR lasting about 7 to 12 cycles. TCRdb ran MiXCR on the 5' RACE reads and lists one entry per CDR3 protein. This sample has about 600,000 distinct CDR3 sequences; roughly 43% occur once, and the top ten carry about 26%. V lost 7 bases to trimming and J lost 7 bases; unmatched junction nucleotides: 8. The CDR3 spans 14 residues. The receptor's source is an elderly man in good health. The chain joins TRBV12-3 or TRBV12-4 to TRBJ2-1; 9 bases agree with TRBD1. The sequenced material came from blood. The chain's CDR3 is CASTRDRVRNEQFF. The CDR3 bases are TGTGCCAGCACCCGGGACAGGGTGCGGAATGAGCAGTTCTTC.